This T cell receptor beta chain was sequenced in a study of T cells in Graves' hyperthyroidism and ophthalmopathy (dated by TCRdb to between 2019 and 2020). With respect to the entire study: Peripheral blood samples were taken at the time of initial diagnosis, prior to any treatment. To identify distinguishing TCR V-J signatures, a discovery cohort of 100 patients was used, comprising approximately 40 with Graves' ophthalmopathy and 57 with stable Graves' hyperthyroidism. Prospective prediction of ophthalmopathy was tested in an independent validation cohort of 18 to 20 hyperthyroidism patients and 17 patients who later progressed to ophthalmopathy. The 95 to 100 discovery patients were randomly divided into training and test sets at a 7:3 ratio. In over five Graves' hyperthyroidism patients, the study also compared T-cell repertoires from thyroid tissue with T-cell repertoires from blood. Following sampling, methimazole starting at 30 mg daily was given to hyperthyroidism patients, and high-dose intravenous methylprednisolone was given to ophthalmopathy patients. The paper describes TCR Vbeta CDR3 sequencing of 130 to 150 peripheral blood samples, made up of 43 ophthalmopathy patients, 70 to 75 hyperthyroidism patients and some 17 progressor patients. Study-wide conclusions, independent of this receptor: In validation, the model predicted progression to ophthalmopathy a median of 6.5 months before onset, with over 60% sensitivity and about 72% specificity. Most expanded thyroid clonotypes (frequency above 0.001) were also detected in blood, suggesting blood repertoires may reflect thyroid immune responses. Sample size was not statistically predetermined, and investigators were not blinded to group allocation. Ophthalmopathy was separated from stable hyperthyroidism by a 13 V-J signature model, with approximately 86% sensitivity and 81% to 82% specificity obtained in cross-validation and 80%/75% obtained in testing.

This clonotype has at least ten counts. What antigen it recognizes has not been identified. There are no base qualities to consult, and no much larger clone falls within one base. In the ophthalmopathy patients, disease was moderately to severely active, with a Clinical Activity Score of 3 or more, a NOSPECS grade of 4 or more, and a duration of less than 3 months. Any patient with an uncontrolled infection, another autoimmune disease, pregnancy or lactation was excluded. Clinical symptoms, serum thyroxine and TRAb, thyroid ultrasound, and orbital computed tomography formed the basis for the diagnoses. Ficoll-Paque density gradient centrifugation was used to isolate PBMCs from around 10 ml of fresh peripheral blood. Total RNA was extracted with Trizol reagent, and quality was checked on an Agilent 2100 Bioanalyzer. TCR beta CDR3 regions were amplified from RNA transcripts. The TCR CDR3 was subjected to a first round of RT-PCR using the HTBI primer set and the Qiagen OneStep RT-PCR kit. Libraries were constructed in a second round of multiplex PCR, after which size selection and purification were carried out. Paired-end sequencing of the libraries was performed with 100 bp reads on an Illumina HiSeq2000. Regarding the original processing steps: SOAPnuke was used to process the raw data, with reads discarded if the reads contained adapters or uncalled bases, had a mean Phred below 15, or lacked an exact constant-primer or identifier match. COPE v1.2.5 was used to merge high-quality paired reads, and clonotypes were defined as unique nucleotide sequences. Clonotypes were aligned to IMGT TRBV, TRBD and TRBJ reference segments using MiTCR v1.1. Analysis was restricted to V-J combinations with a frequency above 0.0001, which covered 99.2% of repertoires. The TCS score was defined as the ratio of F50 (clonal expansion) to E x V (chaos), calculated using BLOSUM62-based TCRdist between CDR3 peptides within each V-J. Welch's t-statistics and random forest reduced around 510 V-J features to fewer than 15, which were used in a naive Bayes classifier (R e1071). TCRdb handled the public reads itself, with Q25 trimming in fastp and clone calling in MiXCR, and kept productive beta chains. Here each entry gathers all rows of one CDR3 protein and keeps the most common genes and DNA. These V and J calls derive from TCRdb rather than the authors' analysis. Here the sample has around 290,000 distinct CDR3 sequences; over 15% occur a single time. The ten largest clones represent 55% to 60% of the sample.

The sample was blood. This receptor was identified in a woman in her sixties with Graves' ophthalmopathy.

The CDR3 corresponds to CASTDGGAGDTQYF. The nucleotides are TGTGCCAGCACCGATGGTGGGGCCGGAGATACGCAGTATTTT. The rearranged segments are TRBV2 and TRBJ2-3; the D region possibly corresponds to TRBD1 (5 bases align). CDR1 and CDR2 are drawn from the germline V gene: SNHLY, FYNNEI. CDR3 length: 14 amino acids, cysteine to phenylalanine. Of the read, only the CDR3 DNA is kept; its 42 bases are in frame from base 1. V was cut back by 7 bases and J by 5 bases, leaving a gap of 16 bases between them.